These 12 T cell receptor beta chains came from one sample sequenced in a study of cytomegalovirus exposure and HLA in healthy donors. Vbeta (60) and Jbeta (13) primers were used in the PCR. The protocol was immunoSEQ multiplex PCR, while the TCRdb copy is restricted to in-frame clones and leaves out a portion. The sample lists about 130,000 clones, 78% seen once, with approximately 1.7% in the top ten. Sequencing input: PBMCs. These receptors all come from a woman aged 40 to 50 in good health and CMV-seronegative.

This clone has a single count. This chain links TRBV6-1 with TRBJ2-5; TRBD2 matches 15 bases. The V segment lost 3 bases and the J segment 2 bases; nucleotides outside the gene matches: 1. There are 16 residues in the CDR3. Germline values: CDR1 MNHNS, CDR2 SASEGT. The CDR3 reads CASSDGLAGGQETQYF. CDR3 bases: TGTGCCAGCAGTGATGGACTAGCGGGGGGGCAAGAGACCCAGTACTTC.

The chain couples TRBV14 to TRBJ1-1; D unresolved. V dropped 1 base and J dropped 11 bases, with 8 bases sitting between them. There are 11 residues in the CDR3. Germline CDR1 reads SGHDN; CDR2 reads FVKESK. The CDR3 nucleotides are TGTGCCAGCAGCCAAGCATCCCAGGCTTTCTTT. Translation: CASSQASQAFF.

This clone was picked up a small number of times. The chain is built from TRBV19 and TRBJ1-5; D not resolved. V was trimmed by 6 bases and J by 4 bases, leaving 10 bases between them. The length of the CDR3 is 13 residues. From germline, CDR1 is LNHDA and CDR2 SQIVND (reference sequence). CDR3 nucleotides: TGTGCCAGTAGCACAAGGGAGAATCAGCCCCAGCATTTT. Translation gives CASSTRENQPQHF.

The V call is TRBV5-6, the J call TRBJ1-1; D possibly corresponds to TRBD1 (5 bases). Trimming stripped 3 bases from V and 7 bases from J, with 13 bases between. CDR3 length equals 13 residues. CDR1 and CDR2 from the germline V gene are SGHDT and YYEEEE. For the CDR3, the DNA is TGTGCCAGCAGCTCGCCTGAGACAGTTGAAGCTTTCTTT. It specifies CASSSPETVEAFF.

The chain combines TRBV28 with TRBJ2-7, with 7 bases aligning to TRBD2. V dropped 5 bases and J dropped 4; count of bases not matched to a gene: 14. The CDR3 length is 16 residues. Germline loops: CDR1 MDHEN, CDR2 SYDVKM. The CDR3 bases are TGTGCCAGCAGTACCCAAAGACTAGCCGCGCCGTACGAGCAGTACTTC. Residues: CASSTQRLAAPYEQYF. The complete variable domain, with remaining parts taken from reference TRBV28 and TRBJ2-7, reads DVKVTQSSRYLVKRTGEKVFLECVQDMDHENMFWYRQDPGLGLRLIYFSYDVKMKEKGDIPEGYSVSREKKERFSLILESASTNQTSMYLCASSTQRLAAPYEQYFGPGTRLTVT.

This sequence joins TRBV10-1 and TRBJ2-1, with TRBD2 matching over 11 bases. Trimming took 5 bases from V and 7 from J; bases not matched to a gene: 7. CDR1 and CDR2 from the germline V gene are WNHNN and SYGVQD (reference sequence). There are 15 residues in the CDR3. The CDR3 DNA sequence: TGCGCCAGCAGTTACCAGACTAGCGGGGAGAATGAGCAGTTCTTC. It translates to CASSYQTSGENEQFF.

This clone was found a few times. The rearrangement uses TRBV7-9 and TRBJ1-2, with a tentative D call TRBD1 (5 bases). This CDR3 has 14 amino acids. Trimming pared 4 bases from V and 4 bases from J, leaving 13 bases between. Germline lookup yields CDR1 SEHNR and CDR2 FQNEAQ (reference sequence). The CDR3: CASSSREGSYGYTF. As DNA, the CDR3 is TGTGCCAGCAGCTCACGGGAGGGGAGCTATGGCTACACCTTC. The variable domain in full, with the rest retrieved from reference TRBV7-9 and TRBJ1-2, is DTGVSQNPRHKITKRGQNVTFRCDPISEHNRLYWYRQTLGQGPEFLTYFQNEAQLEKSRLLSDRFSAERPKGSFSTLEIQRTEQGDSAMYLCASSSREGSYGYTFGSGTRLTVV.

This clone occurred a few times. The rearrangement joins TRBV5-1 to TRBJ2-1; 10 positions match TRBD1. CDR1 is SGHRS, CDR2 YFSETQ, per germline. This CDR3 contains 15 residues. Germline trimming cut 4 bases from V and 4 bases from J; bases unmatched to any gene: 5. This CDR3 reads CASSPGQGSYNEQFF. The CDR3 bases are TGCGCCAGCAGCCCGGGACAGGGGTCTTACAATGAGCAGTTCTTC.

Only one count was recorded for this clone. The same CDR3 arises from other DNA sequences in this sample as well. The rearrangement uses TRBV19 and TRBJ2-1, with 8 bases fitting TRBD2. CDR3 size: 14 residues. Trimming cost V 3 bases and J 6 bases; bases outside gene matches: 4. CDR1 LNHDA and CDR2 SQIVND come from the germline V gene (reference sequence). The DNA of the CDR3 is TGTGCCAGTAGTATCAGGCTAGCGGGCAATGAGCAGTTCTTC. This encodes CASSIRLAGNEQFF.

This clone has only a few counts. The CDR3 sequence: CARSPDRTSAGLAGRSSYEQYF. In DNA form, the CDR3 reads TGTGCCAGAAGCCCAGATCGGACCTCAGCAGGGCTAGCGGGAAGGAGCTCCTACGAGCAGTACTTC. The V gene is TRBV5-3, the J gene TRBJ2-7; 9 nucleotides agree with TRBD2. TRBV5-3 is known as an ORF, though its function is uncertain. The CDR3 contains 22 residues. J gave up 0 bases and V 4 bases, and 26 bases lay outside the gene matches.

The V gene is TRBV9, the J gene TRBJ2-3; D may be TRBD2 (6 bases). V was cut by 6 bases and J by 0 bases, with 14 bases left in between. The germline V gene encodes CDR1 SGDLS and CDR2 YYNGEE. The CDR3 loop spans 15 amino acids. The CDR3 loop reads CASNLGTPSTDTQYF. The CDR3 region has the DNA TGTGCCAGCAACCTCGGGACTCCCAGCACAGATACGCAGTATTTT. Full variable domain (rest looked up from reference TRBV9 and TRBJ2-3): DSGVTQTPKHLITATGQRVTLRCSPRSGDLSVYWYQQSLDQGLQFLIQYYNGEERAKGNILERFSAQQFPDLHSELNLSSLELGDSALYFCASNLGTPSTDTQYFGPGTRLTVL.

This clone was seen only a few times. A junction end diverges from the germline sequence, so it may reflect a read error. The rearrangement uses TRBV15 and TRBJ1-1, with TRBD1 identical over 10 bases. This CDR3 is built from 14 residues. In germline, CDR1 is LNHNV, CDR2 YYDKDF (reference sequence). The CDR3 spells CATSRDLGTGETKF. CDR3 coding DNA: TGTGCCACCAGCAGAGATCTGGGGACAGGGGAAACAAAGTTT.